This is a list of T cell receptor beta chains from one sample in a study of CD8 T cells in ankylosing spondylitis. TCRdb re-derived calls from the 5' RACE reads in MiXCR, one entry per CDR3 protein. The table includes about 460,000 distinct CDR3 sequences, roughly 5% detected once. Sequenced input: blood, either unsorted or a sorted T cell fraction (not recorded which). The source is a male donor with ankylosing spondylitis. Both conserved end residues are trimmed from each CDR3.

v_gene	j_gene	CDR3aa
TRBV12-3/TRBV12-4	TRBJ2-7	ASKIAGPSYEQY
TRBV7-8	TRBJ1-5	ASSLGRTSNQPQH
TRBV5-1	TRBJ2-1	ASTPGAGTHEQF
TRBV10-3	TRBJ1-3	AISETTSGNTIY
TRBV13	TRBJ1-2	ASSSRDTVTYERGYT
TRBV11-1	TRBJ2-7	ASSQGTVEQY
TRBV6-2/TRBV6-3	TRBJ2-7	ASSYGTSGYEQY
TRBV20-1	TRBJ1-5	SASRWQGMGQPQH
TRBV20-1	TRBJ1-1	SAEGKALGRSEAF
TRBV6-6	TRBJ1-6	ASTPYYNSPLH
TRBV2	TRBJ2-7	ASSEALRGGEQY
TRBV7-2	TRBJ1-2	ASSRSGGRGYT
TRBV5-1	TRBJ2-6	ASSSQGTGANVLT
TRBV5-1	TRBJ1-1	ASTSRAGSGTEAF
TRBV5-1	TRBJ2-2	ASSLFDPSTGELF
TRBV7-2	TRBJ2-1	ASSLFGLPVDEQF
TRBV6-5	TRBJ2-6	ASSYPPPGANVLT
TRBV29-1	TRBJ2-3	SAPTSGIADTQY
TRBV5-1	TRBJ1-1	ASSLDRAGMNTEAF
TRBV12-3/TRBV12-4	TRBJ1-1	ASGRGRTEAF
TRBV3-1	TRBJ2-7	ASSQDGTIYEQY
TRBV28	TRBJ2-2	ASTPLRNTGELF
TRBV5-1	TRBJ2-5	ASSLGNGETQY
TRBV9	TRBJ2-7	ASSANSLGGGEQY
TRBV6-2/TRBV6-3	TRBJ1-1	ASSYNGVRGGRFVYTEAF
TRBV10-3	TRBJ2-7	AISAGVSGTGSYEQY
TRBV20-1	TRBJ2-1	SAPSTRDSRNNEQF
TRBV4-3	TRBJ2-7	ASSQERGLAPREQY
TRBV11-1	TRBJ2-7	ASSPTPGQGAPHSYEQY
TRBV7-9	TRBJ2-1	ASSPVGVSNEQF
TRBV7-2	TRBJ1-1	ASSSRGQEAF
TRBV4-2	TRBJ2-2	ASSQAGQYTGELF
TRBV5-1	TRBJ2-2	ASSLGSGNTGELF
TRBV30	TRBJ1-5	AWSWGQQPQH
TRBV29-1	TRBJ1-2	SVEDNRPVGYT
TRBV20-1	TRBJ2-3	SARDGSEAGGDSTDTQY
TRBV7-9	TRBJ2-2	ASSSDRGSTNTGELF
TRBV20-1	TRBJ2-3	SARLAGAADTQY
TRBV12-3/TRBV12-4	TRBJ2-1	ASSFRLAGCNEQF
TRBV27	TRBJ2-3	ASSQDGTDTQY
TRBV5-1	TRBJ2-2	ASSLSAGWTGELF
TRBV5-6	TRBJ1-6	ASSLGTRGNSPLH
TRBV7-2	TRBJ1-6	ASSLAPRGVSPLH
TRBV20-1	TRBJ2-1	SARDPSGSGREQF
TRBV20-1	TRBJ2-7	SARDITPQQY
TRBV7-9	TRBJ2-7	ASSPGLKDEQY
TRBV3-1	TRBJ2-3	ASSPLTSGGTDTQY
TRBV20-1	TRBJ2-1	SASIPSSYNEQF
TRBV6-2/TRBV6-3	TRBJ2-2	ASSKLAGVNTGELF
TRBV6-6	TRBJ2-5	ASSYMETQY